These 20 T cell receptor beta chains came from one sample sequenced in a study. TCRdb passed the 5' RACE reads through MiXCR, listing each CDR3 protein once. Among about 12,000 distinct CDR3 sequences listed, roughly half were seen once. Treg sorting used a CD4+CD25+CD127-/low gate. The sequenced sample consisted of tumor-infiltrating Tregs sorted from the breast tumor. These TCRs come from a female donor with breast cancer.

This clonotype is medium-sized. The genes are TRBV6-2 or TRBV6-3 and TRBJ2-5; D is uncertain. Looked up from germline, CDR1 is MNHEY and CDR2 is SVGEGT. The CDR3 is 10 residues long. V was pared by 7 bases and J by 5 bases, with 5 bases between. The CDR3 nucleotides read TGTGCCAGCAATCGGGAGACCCAGTACTTC. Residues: CASNRETQYF.

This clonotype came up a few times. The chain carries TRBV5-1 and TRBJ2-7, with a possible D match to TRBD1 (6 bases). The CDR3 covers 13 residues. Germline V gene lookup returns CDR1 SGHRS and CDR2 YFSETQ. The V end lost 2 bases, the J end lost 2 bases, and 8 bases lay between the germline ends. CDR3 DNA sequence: TGCGCCAGCAGCTTTGACAGGACCTACGAGCAGTACTTC. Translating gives CASSFDRTYEQYF.

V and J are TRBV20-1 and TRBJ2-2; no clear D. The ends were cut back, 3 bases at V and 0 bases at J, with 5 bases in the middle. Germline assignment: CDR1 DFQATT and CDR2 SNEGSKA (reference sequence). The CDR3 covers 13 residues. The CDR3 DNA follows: TGCAGTGCTAGTCTTTCGAACACCGGGGAGCTGTTTTTT. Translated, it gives CSASLSNTGELFF.

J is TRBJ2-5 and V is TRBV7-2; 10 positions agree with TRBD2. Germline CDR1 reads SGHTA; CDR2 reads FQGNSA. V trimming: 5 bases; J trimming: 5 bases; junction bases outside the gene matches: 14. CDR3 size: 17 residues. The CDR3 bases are TGTGCCAGCAGCCCAGGGGCCAGCGGGAGGGCCCGCGAGACCCAGTACTTC. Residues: CASSPGASGRARETQYF.

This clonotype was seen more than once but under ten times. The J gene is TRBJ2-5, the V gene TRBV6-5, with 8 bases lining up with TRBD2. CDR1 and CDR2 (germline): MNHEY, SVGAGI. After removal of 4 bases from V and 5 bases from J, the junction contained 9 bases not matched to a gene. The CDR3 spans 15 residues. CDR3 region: CASSSPGGPGETQYF. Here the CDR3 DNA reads TGTGCCAGCAGTTCCCCGGGAGGGCCCGGGGAGACCCAGTACTTC.

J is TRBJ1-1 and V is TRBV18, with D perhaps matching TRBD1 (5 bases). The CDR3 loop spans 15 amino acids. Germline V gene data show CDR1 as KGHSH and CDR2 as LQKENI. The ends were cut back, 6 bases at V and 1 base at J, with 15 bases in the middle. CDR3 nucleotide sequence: TGTGCCAGCTCGCCAAATCGACAGACGAACACTGAAGCTTTCTTT. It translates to CASSPNRQTNTEAFF.

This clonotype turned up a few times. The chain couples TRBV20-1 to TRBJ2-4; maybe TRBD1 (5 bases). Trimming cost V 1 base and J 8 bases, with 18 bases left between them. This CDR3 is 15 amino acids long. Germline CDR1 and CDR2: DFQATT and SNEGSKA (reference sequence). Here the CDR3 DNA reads TGCAGTGCTAGAGTAGGGGCAGGATGGCGAGACATTCAGTACTTC. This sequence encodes CSARVGAGWRDIQYF.

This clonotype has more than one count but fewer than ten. DNA of the CDR3: TGTGCCATCAGCGAAAGCACGGACGAGACCCAGTACTTC. Translated: CAISESTDETQYF. The chain is built from TRBV10-3 and TRBJ2-5; D remains unclear. There are 13 residues in the CDR3. CDR1 and CDR2 from the germline V gene are ENHRY and SYGVKD. Trimming stripped 6 bases from V and 5 bases from J, with 13 bases between.

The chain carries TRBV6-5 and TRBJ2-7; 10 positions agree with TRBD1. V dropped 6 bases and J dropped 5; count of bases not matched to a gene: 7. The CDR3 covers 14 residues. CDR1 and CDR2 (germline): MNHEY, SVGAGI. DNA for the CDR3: TGTGCCAGCAGACGCGGGACAGGGGCCAACGAGCAGTACTTC. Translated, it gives CASRRGTGANEQYF.

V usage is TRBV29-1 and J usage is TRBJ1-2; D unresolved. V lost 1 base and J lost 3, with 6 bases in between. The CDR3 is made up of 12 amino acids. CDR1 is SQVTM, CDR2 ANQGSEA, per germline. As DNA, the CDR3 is TGCAGCGTTGAAGCGCAGTACTATGGCTACACCTTC. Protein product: CSVEAQYYGYTF. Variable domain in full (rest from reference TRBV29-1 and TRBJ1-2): SAVISQKPSRDICQRGTSLTIQCQVDSQVTMMFWYRQQPGQSLTLIATANQGSEATYESGFVIDKFPISRPNLTFSTLTVSNMSPEDSSIYLCSVEAQYYGYTFGSGTRLTVV.

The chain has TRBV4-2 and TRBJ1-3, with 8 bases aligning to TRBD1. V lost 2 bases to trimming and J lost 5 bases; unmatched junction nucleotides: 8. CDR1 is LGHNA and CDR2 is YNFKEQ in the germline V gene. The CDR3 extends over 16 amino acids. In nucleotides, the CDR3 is TGTGCCAGCAGCCAATCCCTCGGGACAGGCAGAAACACCATATATTTT. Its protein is CASSQSLGTGRNTIYF.

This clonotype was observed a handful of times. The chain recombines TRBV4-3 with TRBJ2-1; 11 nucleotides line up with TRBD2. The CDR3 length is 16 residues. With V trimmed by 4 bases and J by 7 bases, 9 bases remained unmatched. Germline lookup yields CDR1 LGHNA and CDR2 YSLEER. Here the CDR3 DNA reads TGCGCCAGCAGCCTCCAACTAGCGGGAGAGGGTAATGAGCAGTTCTTC. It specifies CASSLQLAGEGNEQFF.

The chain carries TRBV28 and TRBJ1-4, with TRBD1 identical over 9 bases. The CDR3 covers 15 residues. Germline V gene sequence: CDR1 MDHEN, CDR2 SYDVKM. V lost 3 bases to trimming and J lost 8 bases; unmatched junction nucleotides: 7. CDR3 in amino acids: CASSFRGQGREKLFF. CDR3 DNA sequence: TGTGCCAGCAGTTTCAGGGGACAGGGAAGGGAAAAACTGTTTTTT.

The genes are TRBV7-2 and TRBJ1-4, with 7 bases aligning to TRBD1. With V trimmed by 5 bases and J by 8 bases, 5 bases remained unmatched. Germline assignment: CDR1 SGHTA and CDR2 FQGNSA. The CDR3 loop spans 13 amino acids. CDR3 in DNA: TGTGCCAGCAGCCAGGGGGTCGCAGAAAAACTGTTTTTT. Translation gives CASSQGVAEKLFF.

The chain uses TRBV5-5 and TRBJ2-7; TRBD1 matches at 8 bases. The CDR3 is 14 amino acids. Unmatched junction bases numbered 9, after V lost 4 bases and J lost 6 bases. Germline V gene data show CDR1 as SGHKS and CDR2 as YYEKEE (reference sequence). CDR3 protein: CASSTDRVLREQYV. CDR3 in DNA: TGTGCCAGCAGCACGGACAGGGTTCTCCGCGAGCAGTACGTC.

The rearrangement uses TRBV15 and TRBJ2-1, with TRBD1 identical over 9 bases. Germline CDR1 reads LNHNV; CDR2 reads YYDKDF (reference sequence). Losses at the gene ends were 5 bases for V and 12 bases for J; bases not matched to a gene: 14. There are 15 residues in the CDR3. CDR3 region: CATSHLVQGATGQFF. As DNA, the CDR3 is TGTGCCACCAGCCACCTAGTACAGGGGGCAACGGGGCAGTTCTTC.

CDR3 coding DNA: TGCAGTGCTAAGAGGGCCCTGGGCGGGGAGCTGTTTTTT. Translating it yields CSAKRALGGELFF. The V gene is TRBV20-1, the J gene TRBJ2-2; weak D call: TRBD2 (5 bases). The CDR3 is 13 residues long. Trimming took off 4 bases at V and 7 bases at J, with 13 bases between the two ends. CDR1 is DFQATT and CDR2 is SNEGSKA in the germline V gene (reference sequence).

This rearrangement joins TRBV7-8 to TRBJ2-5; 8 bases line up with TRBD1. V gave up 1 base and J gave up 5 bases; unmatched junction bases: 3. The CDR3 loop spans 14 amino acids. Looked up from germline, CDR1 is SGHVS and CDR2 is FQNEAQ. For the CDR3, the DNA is TGTGCCAGCAGCTTAGGCAGGGGGCAGGAGACCCAGTACTTC. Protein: CASSLGRGQETQYF.

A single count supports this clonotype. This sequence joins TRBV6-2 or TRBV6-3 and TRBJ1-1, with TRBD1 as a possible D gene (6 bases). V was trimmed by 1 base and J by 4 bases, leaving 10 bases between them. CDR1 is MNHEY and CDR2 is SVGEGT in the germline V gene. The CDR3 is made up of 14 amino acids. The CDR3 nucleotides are TGTGCCAGCAGTTACTTTACAGGGTCCACTGAAGCTTTCTTT. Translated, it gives CASSYFTGSTEAFF.

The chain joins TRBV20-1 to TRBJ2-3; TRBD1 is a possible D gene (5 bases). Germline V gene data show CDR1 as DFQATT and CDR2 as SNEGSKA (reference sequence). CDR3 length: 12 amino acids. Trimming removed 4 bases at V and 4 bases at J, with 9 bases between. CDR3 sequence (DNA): TGCAGTGCTAACCAAGGGGCAGATACGCAGTATTTT. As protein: CSANQGADTQYF.